This T cell receptor beta chain was documented in a study of blood T cell repertoires in COVID-19 (dated by TCRdb to about 2020). Regarding the complete study: Samples covering the acute and convalescent phases of COVID-19 were provided by collaborators in the United States, Italy and Spain. The material from the prospective study consisted of cDNA or gDNA derived from T cells, B-cell-depleted T cells, or PBMCs. The dataset comprised deeply sampled blood TCRbeta repertoires from subjects exposed to, actively infected with, or recovered from COVID-19. The repertoires were released in a freely available public database meant as a resource for research on the immune response to SARS-CoV-2. Samples came from the ongoing ImmuneRACE study (first 160 participants) plus 1,254 subjects from 6 global collaborators. Nearly every sample came with metadata listing a de-identified subject ID, COVID-19 status, age in years and sex. Where available, HLA class I and class II types were taken from metadata supplied by the sample provider and were not determined by assay-based typing. Overall study results and their limits: The amount of clinical and demographic metadata varied by source and participant and was provided uncurated.

Samples from volunteer blood donors who had recovered from COVID-19 were contributed by a second Seattle source. The collaborating institutions used their own protocols to collect whole blood in K2EDTA tubes. For TCRbeta analysis, collaborators shipped samples as frozen whole blood, isolated PBMCs, or DNA extracted from either of those sample types. The CDR3 numbers 12 residues from cysteine through phenylalanine. The only DNA kept is the CDR3, 36 bases in frame from the first base. CDR1 SGHRS and CDR2 YFSETQ are derived from the germline V gene. For this clone: There is no known antigen for this receptor. One end of the junction varies from germline; a read error may be responsible.

The immunoSEQ Assay, a bias-controlled multiplex PCR, was used to amplify TCRbeta CDR3 regions from genomic DNA. On the study's bioinformatics: The number of nucleated cells in each sample was estimated by amplification of reference gene primers within the assay. To quantify the absolute abundance of each unique TCRbeta CDR3 rearrangement, sequence reads were collapsed and filtered. For each sample, productive Simpson clonality was calculated as the square root of Simpson's diversity index across productive rearrangements. TCRdb's version of the immuneACCESS table is confined to in-frame rearrangements and falls short of the full clone set. An unresolved V gene accounts for under half of the shortfall where checked; the remainder is of unknown origin. The V and J calls and clone size come from that table; D and trimming were worked out from the DNA. Present in this sample are 310,000 or so clones, approximately 88% of which were seen just once. Roughly 6.7% of the sample comes from the top ten.

The sample was peripheral blood. The rearranged segments are TRBV5-1 and TRBJ2-5; the central 7 bases match TRBD1. The receptor comes from a man between 18 and 35 years old who had recovered from COVID-19. The CDR3 corresponds to CASSLGTDYPNF. The DNA is TGCGCCAGCAGCCTAGGGACAGACTACCCAAACTTC.